The 14 T cell receptor beta chains given below trace back to one sample, sequenced in a study of blood T cell repertoires in COVID-19. Method: immunoSEQ multiplex PCR; TCRdb's copy keeps in-frame clones and lacks some. The sample includes about 180,000 clones, about 86% of them seen just once. The sequencing sample was made of peripheral blood. The receptors come from a woman aged 25-40 years with active or convalescent COVID-19.

The V gene is TRBV18, the J gene TRBJ2-7; 7 nucleotides align to TRBD1. Germline CDR1 and CDR2: KGHSH and LQKENI. This CDR3 contains 15 residues. J gave up 1 base and V 2 bases, and 5 bases lay outside the gene matches. Here the CDR3 DNA reads TGTGCCAGCTCACCAGGAACCAGGGGGTCCTACGAGCAGTACTTC. Translation: CASSPGTRGSYEQYF.

The chain combines TRBV30 with TRBJ1-4; 8 bases match TRBD1. Trimming removed 4 bases from V and 8 bases from J; junction bases left unmatched: 9. Per germline, CDR1 GTSNPN and CDR2 SVGIG (reference sequence). This CDR3 spans 14 amino acids. The chain's CDR3 is CAWTGGASGEKLFF. DNA for the CDR3: TGTGCCTGGACAGGGGGCGCATCAGGAGAAAAACTGTTTTTT.

V and J are TRBV3-1 (or the pseudogene TRBV3-2) and TRBJ2-3; 9 nucleotides align to TRBD1. The CDR3 extends over 15 amino acids. With V trimmed by 4 bases and J by 5 bases, 7 bases remained unmatched. Germline assignment: CDR1 LGHDT and CDR2 YNNKEL (reference sequence). The CDR3 here is CASSPWDRAGDTQYF. For the CDR3, the DNA is TGTGCCAGCAGCCCTTGGGACAGGGCGGGAGATACGCAGTATTTT.

The chain is built from TRBV18 and TRBJ1-6; 7 bases are a match to TRBD1. From germline, CDR1 is KGHSH and CDR2 LQKENI. The CDR3 covers 16 residues. The V segment lost 3 bases and the J segment 7 bases; nucleotides outside the gene matches: 9. CDR3 sequence: CASSPHGGQNNSPLHF. Here the CDR3 DNA reads TGTGCCAGCTCACCTCACGGGGGACAGAACAATTCACCCCTCCACTTT.

V gene TRBV6-5 combines with J gene TRBJ1-5; D may be TRBD1 (6 bases). There are 14 residues in the CDR3. Germline V CDR1 and CDR2: MNHEY, SVGAGI. Deletions cut 6 bases from V and 1 base from J, with 10 bases between. The CDR3 DNA reads TGTGCCAGCAGACACAGGGAAAGCAATCAGCCCCAGCATTTT. The encoded protein is CASRHRESNQPQHF.

V gene TRBV25-1 combines with J gene TRBJ2-5; 7 nucleotides match TRBD2. Germline V gene sequence: CDR1 MGHDK, CDR2 SYGVNS. The length of the CDR3 is 14 residues. V dropped 4 bases and J dropped 4; count of bases not matched to a gene: 6. For the CDR3, the DNA is TGTGCCAGCAGTGCTTATAGGGAGGGAGAGACCCAGTACTTC. Translated, it gives CASSAYREGETQYF.

The chain recombines TRBV24-1 with TRBJ2-2; tentative D call: TRBD2 (6 bases). V was shortened by 0 bases and J by 2 bases, with 9 bases between the two germline ends. Germline V gene data show CDR1 as KGHDR and CDR2 as SFDVKD. The CDR3 sequence is 16 residues long. The CDR3 DNA reads TGTGCCACCAGTGATTTGCGGGGGAGCAACACCGGGGAGCTGTTTTTT. Amino acids: CATSDLRGSNTGELFF.

This rearrangement joins TRBV3-1 (or the pseudogene TRBV3-2) to TRBJ2-1; D might be TRBD2 (6 bases). Germline-derived CDR1 and CDR2 are LGHDT and YNNKEL (reference sequence). This CDR3 has 14 amino acids. Between the trimmed V and J ends, which lost 2 bases and 8 bases, there was a span of 13 bases. The CDR3 DNA sequence: TGTGCCAGCAGCCAACCCCAGGGACTCTATGAGCAGTTCTTC. It encodes CASSQPQGLYEQFF.

V is TRBV6-5 and J is TRBJ2-4; 7 bases align to TRBD1. There are 14 residues in the CDR3. The V gene's germline CDR1 is MNHEY and CDR2 SVGAGI. V was clipped by 6 bases and J by 6 bases; unmatched bases: 8. CDR3 loop: CASRLQGLGNIQYF. The CDR3 DNA sequence: TGTGCCAGCAGATTACAGGGGTTAGGAAACATTCAGTACTTC.

The chain links TRBV6-6 to TRBJ1-2; D perhaps matches TRBD1 (5 bases). CDR1 MNHNY and CDR2 SVGAGI come from the germline V gene (reference sequence). Trimming removed 4 bases at V and 4 bases at J, with 13 bases between. The CDR3 has 14 amino acids. The CDR3 DNA sequence: TGTGCCAGCAGTTCCCGGATGGACACCTATGGCTACACCTTC. This encodes CASSSRMDTYGYTF.

This chain uses TRBV27 with TRBJ2-2; TRBD1 agrees at 8 bases. The V gene end was trimmed by 5 bases and the J gene end by 4 bases; junction bases not matched to a gene: 21. This CDR3 is built from 20 residues. The V gene's germline CDR1 is MNHEY and CDR2 SMNVEV (reference sequence). DNA for the CDR3: TGTGCCAGCAGTAAGACTAAAAACCGGGACAGGCCGCGAGGCACCGGGGAGCTGTTTTTT. Translated: CASSKTKNRDRPRGTGELFF.

The chain joins TRBV28 to TRBJ2-3; 7 positions match TRBD2. V dropped 7 bases and J dropped 3; count of bases not matched to a gene: 4. The CDR3 covers 13 residues. Germline CDR1 is MDHEN and CDR2 is SYDVKM. CDR3 bases: TGTGCCAGCACAGCGGGGTTGACAGATACGCAGTATTTT. It is translated as CASTAGLTDTQYF.

The chain combines TRBV6-5 with TRBJ1-6; D call uncertain. The CDR3 sequence is 13 residues long. Trimming pared 8 bases from V and 6 bases from J, leaving 11 bases between. Germline V lookup: CDR1 MNHEY, CDR2 SVGAGI. CDR3 DNA: TGTGCCAGCGTGACTGTGCTTAATTCACCCCTCCACTTT. Translation: CASVTVLNSPLHF.

The chain combines TRBV28 with TRBJ1-6; TRBD1 agrees at 8 bases. With V trimmed by 6 bases and J by 9 bases, 10 bases remained unmatched. This CDR3 has 15 residues. Germline CDR1 and CDR2: MDHEN and SYDVKM. CDR3 coding DNA: TGTGCCAGCAGACCGACCGGGACAGGACGTTCACCCCTCCACTTT. Its protein product is CASRPTGTGRSPLHF.